The rows below give T cell receptor beta chains drawn from one sample of a study of cytomegalovirus exposure and HLA in healthy donors. Clones were sequenced by immunoSEQ multiplex PCR, and TCRdb holds only the in-frame ones, with some missing. The sample holds around 92,000 clones; around 81% are singletons and the top ten take under 4.5%. Sequenced material: PBMCs. The origin of the receptors is a female donor in good health and CMV-seropositive. The conserved cysteine and the conserved F or W are not part of the CDR3 here. Fields, in order: CDR3 protein, V gene, D gene, J gene. The D gene is left open where the match is weak.

cdr3_aa: ASKSRESGNTIY
v_call: TRBV2
d_call: NA
j_call: TRBJ1-3

cdr3_aa: ASSLEASGRVRVYTQY
v_call: TRBV28
d_call: TRBD2
j_call: TRBJ2-3

cdr3_aa: ASSSWHEQY
v_call: TRBV2
d_call: NA
j_call: TRBJ2-7

cdr3_aa: ASSAGQGAGNTIY
v_call: TRBV9
d_call: TRBD1
j_call: TRBJ1-3

cdr3_aa: ASSWTGSGEQF
v_call: TRBV7-6
d_call: TRBD1
j_call: TRBJ2-1

cdr3_aa: ASSAAPIGGQFYEQY
v_call: TRBV9
d_call: TRBD1
j_call: TRBJ2-7

cdr3_aa: ASSETGNQPQH
v_call: TRBV10-1
d_call: NA
j_call: TRBJ1-5

cdr3_aa: ASSPHRANQPQH
v_call: TRBV27
d_call: NA
j_call: TRBJ1-5

cdr3_aa: ASSVDLRRGQDEAF
v_call: TRBV9
d_call: TRBD1
j_call: TRBJ1-1

cdr3_aa: ASSLGGGGAYNEQF
v_call: TRBV7-2
d_call: TRBD2
j_call: TRBJ2-1

cdr3_aa: ASSTIAGGPTVETQY
v_call: TRBV27
d_call: TRBD2
j_call: TRBJ2-5

cdr3_aa: ASGAGGRETQY
v_call: TRBV2
d_call: TRBD2
j_call: TRBJ2-5

cdr3_aa: ASSLGLAVSYNEQF
v_call: TRBV11-1
d_call: TRBD2
j_call: TRBJ2-1